The T cell receptor (beta chain) described here comes from a study of blood T cell repertoires in COVID-19. As for the study in general: T cells, B-cell-depleted T cells, or PBMCs provided the cDNA or gDNA that served as material.

V gave up 1 base and J gave up 9 bases; unmatched junction bases: 4. Per germline, CDR1 LGHDT and CDR2 YNNKEL (reference sequence). The CDR3 is made up of 15 amino acids. Methods used by the authors: Quantification of nucleated cells was approximated via reference gene primer amplification. Data came from immunoSEQ multiplex PCR; TCRdb stores just in-frame clones and leaves some out. That table furnishes V, J and clone size, whereas the DNA furnished D and trimming. The sample includes about 33,000 clones, approximately 95% of them seen just once. The chain links TRBV3-1 (or the pseudogene TRBV3-2) to TRBJ2-1; 12 bases agree with TRBD1. The sequenced sample consisted of peripheral blood. This TCR came from a male donor with active COVID-19. The CDR3 here is CASSQGDRGRGEQFF. The CDR3 DNA is TGTGCCAGCAGCCAAGGGGACAGGGGGCGAGGTGAGCAGTTCTTC.